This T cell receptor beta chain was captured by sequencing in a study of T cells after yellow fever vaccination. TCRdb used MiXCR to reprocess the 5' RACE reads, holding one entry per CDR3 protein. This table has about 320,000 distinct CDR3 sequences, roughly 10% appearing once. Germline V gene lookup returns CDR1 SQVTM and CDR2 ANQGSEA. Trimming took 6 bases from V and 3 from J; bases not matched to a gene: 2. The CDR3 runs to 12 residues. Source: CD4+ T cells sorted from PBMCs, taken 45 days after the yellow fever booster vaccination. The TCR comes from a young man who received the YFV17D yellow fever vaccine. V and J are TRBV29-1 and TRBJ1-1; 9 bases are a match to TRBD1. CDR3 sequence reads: CSVRTGDTEAFF. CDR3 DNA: TGCAGCGTAAGGACAGGGGACACTGAAGCTTTCTTT.